What follows are 29 T cell receptor beta chains derived from one specimen sequenced in a study of Graves' ophthalmopathy and Graves' hyperthyroidism. TCR beta CDR3 regions were amplified from RNA transcripts. The first round was an RT-PCR with HTBI primers, and the second round was a multiplex PCR. MiXCR was run by TCRdb on the multiplex PCR reads, yielding one entry per CDR3 protein. The table includes under 800,000 distinct CDR3 sequences, about a fifth detected once. Material: peripheral blood. The origin of the receptors is a woman aged 18-30 years with stable Graves' hyperthyroidism. Some clones in this sample may be carry-over from other donors' samples.

In its sample, this clonotype was seen many times. The chain employs TRBV20-1 and TRBJ2-5; D unclear. The germline V gene encodes CDR1 DFQATT and CDR2 SNEGSKA (reference sequence). The germline V and J ends were trimmed by 6 bases and 2 bases, with 13 bases remaining between them. CDR3 length: 13 amino acids. The CDR3 coding sequence is TGCAGTGCCCACACAGAAGCGCAAGAGACCCAGTACTTC. Translating gives CSAHTEAQETQYF.

This clonotype turned up a few times. The chain links TRBV29-1 to TRBJ1-2; maybe TRBD1 (5 bases). Trimming pared 4 bases from V and 0 bases from J, leaving 9 bases between. Germline CDR1 reads SQVTM; CDR2 reads ANQGSEA. The CDR3 consists of 13 residues. The CDR3 sequence: CSVVQDSNYGYTF. The CDR3 region has the DNA TGCAGCGTTGTACAGGATTCTAACTATGGCTACACCTTC.

This clonotype appeared many times. The V and J genes are TRBV12-3 or TRBV12-4 and TRBJ1-1; possible D gene TRBD1, 5 bases. The CDR3 runs 14 residues. The germline V and J ends were trimmed by 8 bases and 0 bases, with 13 bases remaining between them. The CDR3 reads CASARGALNTEAFF. CDR3 DNA: TGTGCCAGCGCTCGCGGGGCTCTGAACACTGAAGCTTTCTTT.

As to this clonotype: Just one base apart from a much larger clone, this may be a read error. This sequence joins TRBV4-1 and TRBJ1-5; the match to TRBD1 covers 7 bases. Germline V gene data show CDR1 as MGHRA and CDR2 as YSYEKL. The CDR3 runs to 18 residues. J was trimmed by 2 bases and V by 1 base; bases with no gene match: 11. As DNA, the CDR3 is TGCGCCAGCAGCCAAGTAAATTTCGTCGGACAGGGCAATCAGCCCCAGCATTTT. Its translation is CASSQVNFVGQGNQPQHF.

This clonotype was detected ten times or more. This chain joins TRBV11-2 and TRBJ1-1; D not certain. The V gene lost 4 bases and the J gene lost 1 base, with 7 bases spanning the gap. This CDR3 contains 13 residues. CDR1 SGHAT and CDR2 FQNNGV come from the germline V gene. Here the CDR3 reads CASSSLWNTEAFF. Written as DNA, the CDR3 is TGTGCCAGCAGCTCCCTATGGAACACTGAAGCTTTCTTT. Together with reference TRBV11-2 and TRBJ1-1, the CDR3 gives the full variable domain: EAGVAQSPRYKIIEKRQSVAFWCNPISGHATLYWYQQILGQGPKLLIQFQNNGVVDDSQLPKDRFSAERLKGVDSTLKIQPAKLEDSAVYLCASSSLWNTEAFFGQGTRLTVV.

The chain has TRBV6-2 or TRBV6-3 and TRBJ1-5; possibly TRBD1 for D (5 bases). The CDR3 has 15 amino acids. Germline V gives CDR1 MNHEY, CDR2 SVGEGT. V lost 4 bases and J 1 base, leaving 11 bases between the germline ends. CDR3 region: CASSSTRASNQPQHF. The CDR3 nucleotides are TGTGCCAGCAGTTCGACCAGGGCCAGCAATCAGCCCCAGCATTTT.

This chain connects TRBV2 to TRBJ1-1, with no clear D. The CDR3 length is 13 residues. Trimming took off 9 bases at V and 6 bases at J, with 17 bases between the two ends. CDR1 SNHLY and CDR2 FYNNEI come from the germline V gene. The CDR3 sequence: CASRVDLIAEAFF. In DNA, the CDR3 is TGTGCCAGTAGGGTTGACTTGATCGCTGAAGCTTTCTTT.

This clonotype appeared many times. The chain employs TRBV19 and TRBJ1-1, with TRBD1 identical over 7 bases. V trimming: 1 base; J trimming: 7 bases; junction bases outside the gene matches: 6. This CDR3 contains 14 residues. Germline CDR1 reads LNHDA; CDR2 reads SQIVND (reference sequence). CDR3 coding DNA: TGTGCCAGTAGTATAGTCGGACAGGTCGATGAAGCTTTCTTT. Translation gives CASSIVGQVDEAFF.

This clonotype was counted many times. This chain joins TRBV20-1 and TRBJ2-5, with a possible D match to TRBD2 (5 bases). CDR3 length: 11 residues. Germline V gene data show CDR1 as DFQATT and CDR2 as SNEGSKA (reference sequence). Trimming shortened V by 5 bases and J by 5 bases, and 9 bases separated the two germline ends. DNA for the CDR3: TGCAGTGCTCCGACGGGGGAGACCCAGTACTTC. This sequence encodes CSAPTGETQYF.

The rearrangement joins TRBV2 to TRBJ2-2; D uncertain. The CDR3 contains 12 residues. Trimming took 6 bases from V and 7 from J, leaving 9 bases between them. Germline V gene lookup returns CDR1 SNHLY and CDR2 FYNNEI. CDR3 DNA: TGTGCCAGCAGCGCGGACGTCGGGGAGCTGTTTTTT. It is translated as CASSADVGELFF.

This clonotype was detected ten times or more. The rearrangement joins TRBV13 to TRBJ2-2; TRBD1 aligns across 8 bases. The CDR3 covers 16 residues. V was clipped by 5 bases and J by 0 bases; unmatched bases: 5. Germline V gene sequence: CDR1 PRHDT, CDR2 FYEKMQ (reference sequence). The CDR3 reads CASSPRTGTNTGELFF. The CDR3, as DNA: TGTGCCAGCAGCCCTCGGACAGGGACGAACACCGGGGAGCTGTTTTTT.

This clonotype was seen only a few times. The chain recombines TRBV18 with TRBJ2-7, with TRBD1 identical over 10 bases. With V trimmed by 3 bases and J by 6 bases, 5 bases remained unmatched. The V gene's germline CDR1 is KGHSH and CDR2 LQKENI. The length of the CDR3 is 14 residues. The CDR3 protein is CASSPDRGEVEQYF. In DNA form, the CDR3 reads TGTGCCAGCTCACCGGACAGGGGGGAGGTCGAGCAGTACTTC.

This clonotype was found many times. The conserved phenylalanine or tryptophan is not found at the CDR3 terminus, so this likely reflects a read error. This sequence joins TRBV28 and TRBJ2-7; no clear D. The V gene's germline CDR1 is MDHEN and CDR2 SYDVKM. This CDR3 is 14 amino acids long. For the CDR3, the DNA is TGTGCCAGCAGTTTGGGTCAACTCTCCTACGAACAGTACTCC. It is translated as CASSLGQLSYEQYS.

The table lists this clonotype with many counts. The chain links TRBV29-1 to TRBJ2-7; the match to TRBD1 covers 7 bases. The CDR3 extends over 14 amino acids. The V and J ends lost 1 base and 3 bases, in that order; junction bases with no gene match: 6. The V gene's germline CDR1 is SQVTM and CDR2 ANQGSEA. The CDR3, as DNA: TGCAGCGTTGAAGTGGGTCAGGGGGTCTACGAGCAGTACTTC. It translates to CSVEVGQGVYEQYF.

This clonotype was recorded many times. The chain has TRBV6-1 and TRBJ1-5; the D gene is possibly TRBD1 (5 bases). The ends were cut back, 4 bases at V and 13 bases at J, with 23 bases in the middle. The CDR3 length is 15 residues. Germline CDR1 is MNHNS and CDR2 is SASEGT. CDR3 nucleotide sequence: TGTGCCAGCAGTGTTGGGACTACCCCACGTGCAGGGCAGCATTTT. It yields the protein CASSVGTTPRAGQHF.

This clonotype showed up many times. The chain is built from TRBV5-1 and TRBJ1-1; TRBD1 is a possible D gene (6 bases). Germline V gene sequence: CDR1 SGHRS, CDR2 YFSETQ. The V gene lost 3 bases and the J gene lost 3 bases, with 15 bases spanning the gap. CDR3 length: 15 amino acids. CDR3 in DNA: TGCGCCAGCAGCTCGGGGGCGGAGGGGGACACTGAAGCTTTCTTT. Amino acids: CASSSGAEGDTEAFF.

In this sample, this clonotype turned up many times. The chain recombines TRBV12-3 or TRBV12-4 with TRBJ1-1, with D unresolved. This CDR3 is built from 12 residues. Trimming took 2 bases from V and 6 from J, leaving 7 bases between them. The CDR3 reads CASSLSAAEAFF. CDR3 coding DNA: TGTGCCAGCAGTTTATCGGCCGCTGAAGCTTTCTTT.

This clonotype was seen ten or more times. The V call is TRBV6-1, the J call TRBJ2-7; no firm D call. This CDR3 spans 12 amino acids. Germline V gene data show CDR1 as MNHNS and CDR2 as SASEGT. V was pared by 10 bases and J by 4 bases, with 14 bases between. In DNA, the CDR3 is TGTGCCACCCGGGCTGGCCTTTACGAGCAGTACTTC. Protein product: CATRAGLYEQYF.

The J gene is TRBJ1-2, the V gene TRBV24-1, with a tentative D call TRBD1 (5 bases). V lost 8 bases to trimming and J lost 4 bases, with 13 bases between them. There are 13 residues in the CDR3. In germline, CDR1 is KGHDR, CDR2 SFDVKD. Here the CDR3 DNA reads TGTGCCACCACGAGGGGTCCTGGCTATGGCTACACCTTC. Translating it yields CATTRGPGYGYTF.

For this clonotype: This clone may be a read error of a much larger clone one base away. This CDR3 fails to terminate in the conserved phenylalanine or tryptophan, so it likely reflects a read error. V and J are TRBV29-1 and TRBJ1-2; 8 nucleotides line up with TRBD1. Germline assignment: CDR1 SQVTM and CDR2 ANQGSEA. V lost 6 bases to trimming and J lost 3 bases; unmatched junction nucleotides: 3. CDR3 length: 12 amino acids. The CDR3 is CSVDRADYGYTL. The CDR3 nucleotides are TGCAGCGTGGACAGGGCAGACTATGGCTACACCCTC.

This clonotype was found many times. The chain carries TRBV18 and TRBJ1-5; tentative D call: TRBD1 (5 bases). The germline gives CDR1 KGHSH, CDR2 LQKENI. Trimming stripped 2 bases from V and 7 bases from J, with 15 bases between. CDR3 length: 15 residues. The CDR3 loop is CASSPGAADGQPQHF. DNA of the CDR3: TGTGCCAGCTCACCAGGGGCAGCAGATGGACAGCCCCAGCATTTT.

The genes are TRBV16 and TRBJ1-2, with D unresolved. Germline assignment: CDR1 KGHSY and CDR2 FQNENV. This CDR3 contains 16 residues. V lost 0 bases and J 0 bases, leaving 11 bases between the germline ends. CDR3 sequence reads: CASSQSKAGSNYGYTF. For the CDR3, the DNA is TGTGCCAGCAGCCAATCCAAGGCCGGTTCTAACTATGGCTACACCTTC.

The count of this clonotype is one. The chain has TRBV12-3 or TRBV12-4 and TRBJ2-7; 7 bases agree with TRBD1. The CDR3 contains 12 residues. V was clipped by 5 bases and J by 7 bases; unmatched bases: 5. The CDR3 bases are TGTGCCAGCAGTCCCGGGACAGAAGAGCAGTACTTC. This sequence encodes CASSPGTEEQYF.

Ten or more counts support this clonotype. The gene calls are TRBV6-5 and TRBJ2-7; D could derive from TRBD1 or TRBD2 (6 bases each). This CDR3 has 12 residues. Germline V CDR1 and CDR2: MNHEY, SVGAGI. V was cut by 8 bases and J by 2 bases, with 10 bases left in between. The CDR3 DNA sequence: TGTGCCAGCTCCCGGGGGCCCTACGAGCAGTACTTC. Translating gives CASSRGPYEQYF.

This clonotype has a count of ten or more. The V and J genes are TRBV20-1 and TRBJ1-1; D is unresolved. This CDR3 region has 12 residues. Germline CDR1 reads DFQATT; CDR2 reads SNEGSKA (reference sequence). V lost 3 bases and J lost 1, with 6 bases in between. The CDR3 DNA follows: TGCAGTGCTAGTGCTGGGAACACTGAAGCTTTCTTT. It yields the protein CSASAGNTEAFF.

This clonotype was seen at least ten times. This rearrangement joins TRBV20-1 to TRBJ2-7, with 7 bases aligning to TRBD1. V lost 6 bases to trimming and J lost 6 bases; unmatched junction nucleotides: 14. Germline CDR1 reads DFQATT; CDR2 reads SNEGSKA (reference sequence). CDR3 length equals 14 residues. The CDR3 DNA follows: TGCAGTGCCCTAGTGCGGGCAGGGGGTTTCGAGCAGTACTTC. Its protein is CSALVRAGGFEQYF.

On this clonotype itself: This may stem from a read error, because a much larger clone lies one nucleotide away. V and J are TRBV13 and TRBJ2-7; D unclear. The CDR3 is made up of 12 amino acids. Looked up from germline, CDR1 is PRHDT and CDR2 is FYEKMQ (reference sequence). With 5 bases removed from V and 7 bases from J, the gap between germline ends came to 12 bases. CDR3 residues: CASSTLGGEQYF. CDR3 bases: TGTGCCAGCAGCACATTGGGTGGAGAGCAGTACTTC.

This clonotype was recorded at least ten times. The chain recombines TRBV4-1 with TRBJ1-2; 7 nucleotides line up with TRBD1. Per germline, CDR1 MGHRA and CDR2 YSYEKL. The CDR3 is made up of 13 amino acids. With V trimmed by 1 base and J by 4 bases, 0 bases remained unmatched. DNA of the CDR3: TGCGCCAGCAGCCAAGGGACAGGCTATGGCTACACCTTC. This encodes CASSQGTGYGYTF.

This clonotype was seen ten or more times. The V and J genes are TRBV6-5 and TRBJ2-7; D is unresolved. CDR3 length: 11 residues. The germline gives CDR1 MNHEY, CDR2 SVGAGI. V lost 0 bases and J lost 6, with 3 bases in between. As DNA, the CDR3 is TGTGCCAGCAGTTACTCGGGCGAGCAGTACTTC. This gives the protein CASSYSGEQYF.